These T cell receptor beta chains were read from a single sample in a study of CXCR3-negative and CXCR3-positive naive CD8 T cells. Reanalyzing the 5' RACE reads, TCRdb keeps one entry per CDR3 protein, without DNA. The repertoire table contains about 98,000 distinct CDR3 sequences. Sequenced sample: naive CXCR3+ CD8+ T cells from blood. These receptors originate from a human donor in good health. Some clones in this sample may be carry-over from other donors' samples. Both conserved end residues are part of each CDR3.

j_call	v_call	cdr3_aa
TRBJ2-7	TRBV7-2	CASSLRDISYEQYF
TRBJ2-1	TRBV6-2/TRBV6-3	CASSHSNEQFF
TRBJ2-1	TRBV6-2/TRBV6-3	CASSYSTSTGEQFF
TRBJ1-5	TRBV6-6	CASSPLTANSNQPQHF
TRBJ2-1	TRBV5-5	CASSFGGAEQFF
TRBJ1-4	TRBV27	CASRPTRGEKLFF
TRBJ2-7	TRBV14	CHGRERYEQYF
TRBJ2-3	TRBV29-1	CSVEDLSQHAQYF
TRBJ2-7	TRBV6-2/TRBV6-3	CASRTTVEVPTYEQYF
TRBJ2-1	TRBV9	CASSVGGADNEQFF
TRBJ2-5	TRBV6-5	CASSSPLALQETQYF
TRBJ2-2	TRBV29-1	CSTQVAGWTGELFF
TRBJ2-7	TRBV6-5	CASRDRASYEQYF
TRBJ2-7	TRBV13	CASTPGGTYEQYF